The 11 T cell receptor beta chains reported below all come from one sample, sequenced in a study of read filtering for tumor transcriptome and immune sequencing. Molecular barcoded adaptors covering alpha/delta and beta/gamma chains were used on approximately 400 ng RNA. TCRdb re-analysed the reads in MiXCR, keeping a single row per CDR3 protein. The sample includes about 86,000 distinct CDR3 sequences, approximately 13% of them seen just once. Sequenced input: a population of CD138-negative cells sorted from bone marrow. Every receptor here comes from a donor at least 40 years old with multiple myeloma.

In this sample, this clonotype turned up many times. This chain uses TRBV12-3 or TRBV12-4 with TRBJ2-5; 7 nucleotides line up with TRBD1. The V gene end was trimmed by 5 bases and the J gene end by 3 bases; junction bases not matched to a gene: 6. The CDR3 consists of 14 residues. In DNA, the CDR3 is TGTGCCAGCAGTGATTCCGGGACAGAAGAGACCCAGTACTTC. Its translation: CASSDSGTEETQYF.

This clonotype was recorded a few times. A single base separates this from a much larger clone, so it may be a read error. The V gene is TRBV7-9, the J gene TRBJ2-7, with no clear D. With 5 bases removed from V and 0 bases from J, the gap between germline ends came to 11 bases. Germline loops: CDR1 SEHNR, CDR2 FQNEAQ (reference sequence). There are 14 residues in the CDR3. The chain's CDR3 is CASSIEAFSYEQYF. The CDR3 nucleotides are TGTGCCAGCAGCATTGAAGCATTCTCCTACGAGCAGTACTTC.

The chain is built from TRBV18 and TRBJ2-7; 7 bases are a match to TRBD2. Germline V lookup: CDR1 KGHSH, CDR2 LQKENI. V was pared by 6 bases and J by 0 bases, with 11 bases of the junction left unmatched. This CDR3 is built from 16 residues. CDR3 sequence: CASSLGGVTSSYEQYF. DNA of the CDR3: TGTGCCAGCTCCCTGGGAGGGGTGACTAGCTCCTACGAGCAGTACTTC.

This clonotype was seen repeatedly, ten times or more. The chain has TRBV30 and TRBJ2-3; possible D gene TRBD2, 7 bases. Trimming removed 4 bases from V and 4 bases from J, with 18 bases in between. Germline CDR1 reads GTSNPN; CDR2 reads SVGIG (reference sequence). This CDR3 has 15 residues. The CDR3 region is CAWTRGASGPDTQYF. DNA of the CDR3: TGTGCCTGGACCAGGGGCGCTAGCGGTCCAGATACGCAGTATTTT.

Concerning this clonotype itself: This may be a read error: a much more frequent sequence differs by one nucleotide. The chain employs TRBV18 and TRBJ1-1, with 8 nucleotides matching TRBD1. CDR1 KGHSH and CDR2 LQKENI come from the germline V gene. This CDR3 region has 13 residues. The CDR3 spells CASTPGGRTEAFF. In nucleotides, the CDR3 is TGTGCCAGCACACCAGGGGGCAGGACTGAAGCTTTCTTT.

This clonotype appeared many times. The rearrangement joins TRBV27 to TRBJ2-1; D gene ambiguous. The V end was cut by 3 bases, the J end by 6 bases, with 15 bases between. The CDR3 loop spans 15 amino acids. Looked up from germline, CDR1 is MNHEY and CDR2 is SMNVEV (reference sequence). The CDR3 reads CASSFPYSGSNEQFF. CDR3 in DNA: TGTGCCAGCAGTTTTCCGTACTCAGGAAGCAATGAGCAGTTCTTC.

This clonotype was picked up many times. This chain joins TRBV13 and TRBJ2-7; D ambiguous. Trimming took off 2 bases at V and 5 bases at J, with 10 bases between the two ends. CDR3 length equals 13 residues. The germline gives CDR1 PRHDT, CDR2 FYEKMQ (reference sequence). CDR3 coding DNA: TGTGCCAGCAGCTTAACCCGTAGAAACGAGCAGTACTTC. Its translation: CASSLTRRNEQYF.

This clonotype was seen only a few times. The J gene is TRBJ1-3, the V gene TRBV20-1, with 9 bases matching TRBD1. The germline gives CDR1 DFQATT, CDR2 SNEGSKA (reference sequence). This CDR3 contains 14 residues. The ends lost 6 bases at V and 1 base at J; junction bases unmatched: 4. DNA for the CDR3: TGCAGTGCCTCGGACAGGGGATCTGGAAACACCATATATTTT. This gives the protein CSASDRGSGNTIYF.

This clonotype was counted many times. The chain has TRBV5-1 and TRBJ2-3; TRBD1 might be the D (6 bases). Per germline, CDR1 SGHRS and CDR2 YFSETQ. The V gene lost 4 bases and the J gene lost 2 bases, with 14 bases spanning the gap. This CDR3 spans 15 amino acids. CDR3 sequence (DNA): TGCGCCAGCAGCCAGGGGCTCACCCACACAGATACGCAGTATTTT. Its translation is CASSQGLTHTDTQYF.

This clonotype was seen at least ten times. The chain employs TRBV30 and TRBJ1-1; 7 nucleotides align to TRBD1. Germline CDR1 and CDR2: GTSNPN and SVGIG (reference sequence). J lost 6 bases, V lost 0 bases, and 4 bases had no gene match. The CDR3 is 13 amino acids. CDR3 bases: TGTGCCTGGAGTGTACAGGGGAGGTCTGAAGCTTTCTTT. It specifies CAWSVQGRSEAFF.

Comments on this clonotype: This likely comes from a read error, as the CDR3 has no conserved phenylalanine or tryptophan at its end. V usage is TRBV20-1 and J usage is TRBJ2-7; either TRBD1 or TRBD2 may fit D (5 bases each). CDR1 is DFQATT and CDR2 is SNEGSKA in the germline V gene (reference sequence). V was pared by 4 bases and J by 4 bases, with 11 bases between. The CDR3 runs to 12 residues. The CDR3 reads CSAKDGGYEQYL. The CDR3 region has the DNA TGCAGTGCTAAAGATGGGGGTTACGAGCAGTACCTC.